This T cell receptor beta chain was recovered during a study of shared clonotypes between healthy human individuals. Turning to the study itself: CD8 memory received one plate per donor, CD8 naive two, CD4 memory three and CD4 naive three.

Using immunoSEQ multiplex PCR, the repertoire was profiled, and TCRdb retains in-frame clones only, with some absent. Found here are hundreds of thousands of clones, about 97% of them singletons; the top ten hold less than 0.25%. The naive CD8 subset, CD45RO-negative cells positively selected for CCR7, excluded terminally differentiated effector memory CD45RA+ cells. This CDR3 is built from 13 residues. Germline CDR1 SGDLS, CDR2 YYNGEE. Unmatched junction bases numbered 6, after V lost 3 bases and J lost 8 bases. This clonotype was sampled from a man younger than 40 in good health. The chain carries TRBV9 and TRBJ1-1; TRBD1 aligns across 8 bases. Sample: naive CD8+ T cells sorted from blood. CDR3: CASSAGQETEAFF. CDR3 DNA: TGTGCCAGCAGCGCGGGACAGGAAACCGAAGCTTTCTTT.